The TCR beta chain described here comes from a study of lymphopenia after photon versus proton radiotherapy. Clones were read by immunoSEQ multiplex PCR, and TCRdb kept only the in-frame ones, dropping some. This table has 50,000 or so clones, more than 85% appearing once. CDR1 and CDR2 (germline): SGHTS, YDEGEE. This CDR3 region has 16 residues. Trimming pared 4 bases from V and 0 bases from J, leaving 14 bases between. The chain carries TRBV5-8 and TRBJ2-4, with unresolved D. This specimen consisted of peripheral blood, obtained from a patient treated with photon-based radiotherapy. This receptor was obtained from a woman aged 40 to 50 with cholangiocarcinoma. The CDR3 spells CASSHEGYQAKNIQYF. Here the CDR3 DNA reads TGTGCCAGCAGCCATGAAGGTTACCAAGCCAAAAACATTCAGTACTTC.